The 14 T cell receptor beta chains in this list originate from one sample, sequenced in a study of tumor and adjacent non-tumor tissue in lung cancer. Three rounds of nested PCR, following a modified ARM-PCR protocol, produced the TCRbeta library. Each CDR3 protein is one row after TCRdb ran MiXCR on the multiplex PCR reads. The profile covers 60,000 to 80,000 distinct CDR3 sequences, with approximately 68% appearing a single time and around a quarter taken by the ten largest. This sample's RNA came from whole unsorted tissue. More than 3 cm separated this lung sample from the edge of the tumor. Sequencing used distant non-tumor lung tissue. The receptors derive from a woman in her forties or fifties with non-small cell lung cancer.

Concerning this clonotype: This clone may be a read error of a much larger clone one base away. The chain has TRBV20-1 and TRBJ2-1, with D perhaps matching TRBD1 (5 bases). The CDR3 spans 14 residues. CDR1 DFQATT and CDR2 SNEGSKA come from the germline V gene (reference sequence). CDR3 nucleotides: TGCAGTGCTCCTACCCTCCAGGGTTACAATGAGCAGCTCTTC. It specifies CSAPTLQGYNEQLF.

About this clonotype itself: The conserved closing phenylalanine or tryptophan is absent in this CDR3, likely reflecting a read error. The chain links TRBV11-3 to TRBJ2-3; D unclear. The CDR3 consists of 13 residues. Germline V lookup: CDR1 SGHNT, CDR2 YENEEA. The CDR3 region is CGSSTRSTDTQYL. As DNA, the CDR3 is TGTGGCAGTAGCACCAGGAGTACAGATACGCAGTATTTA.

This clonotype has ten or more counts. J is TRBJ2-4 and V is TRBV6-1, with unresolved D. CDR3 length: 15 amino acids. CDR1 and CDR2 (germline): MNHNS, SASEGT. Between the trimmed V and J ends, which lost 2 bases and 0 bases, there was a span of 8 bases. The chain's CDR3 is CASSEHVLAKNIQYF. CDR3 nucleotide sequence: TGTGCCAGCAGTGAACACGTACTAGCCAAAAACATTCAGTACTTC.

Note on this clonotype: Its ends do not fully match the called genes, so a read error is possible. The V call is TRBV28, the J call TRBJ1-6; 9 bases match TRBD1. This CDR3 has 15 residues. The germline gives CDR1 MDHEN, CDR2 SYDVKM. CDR3 sequence (DNA): TGTGCGAGCAGATCGCACAGGGGGCTAGATTCACCCCTCCACTTT. It is translated as CASRSHRGLDSPLHF.

As for this clonotype: One end of the junction fails to match germline, which may point to a read error. The rearrangement links TRBV11-2 to TRBJ2-3; TRBD2 matches at 9 bases. The CDR3 totals 16 residues. Germline loops: CDR1 SGHAT, CDR2 FQNNGV. CDR3 in DNA: TGTGCAAGCAATGTGGGTCTAGCGGGATATACAGATACGCAGTATTTT. Amino acids: CASNVGLAGYTDTQYF. Supplemented by reference TRBV11-2 and TRBJ2-3, the full variable domain reads EAGVAQSPRYKIIEKRQSVAFWCNPISGHATLYWYQQILGQGPKLLIQFQNNGVVDDSQLPKDRFSAERLKGVDSTLKIQPAKLEDSAVYLCASNVGLAGYTDTQYFGPGTRLTVL.

The chain carries TRBV9 and TRBJ2-1, with D perhaps being TRBD1 or TRBD2 (6 bases each). The J call may be wrong; the DNA end is better matched by TRBJ2-7. Germline CDR1 is SGDLS and CDR2 is YYNGEE. The CDR3 totals 14 residues. The CDR3 nucleotides are TGTGCCAGCAGTGGAGGGGGTAAATTGGGGGAGCAGTACTTC. This translates into CASSGGGKLGEQYF.

The chain recombines TRBV29-1 with TRBJ2-7; D gene unclear. The CDR3 totals 13 residues. Germline-derived CDR1 and CDR2 are SQVTM and ANQGSEA. The germline V and J ends were trimmed by 4 bases and 3 bases, with 13 bases remaining between them. The chain's CDR3 is CSVVGRNYYEQYF. DNA for the CDR3: TGCAGCGTTGTCGGTCGGAACTACTACGAGCAGTACTTC.

CDR3 protein: CASSKSYGAQTSETLGEQYF. CDR3 in DNA: TGTGCCAGCAGCAAGAGTTATGGGGCCCAGACTAGCGAGACTCTTGGGGAGCAGTACTTC. V and J are TRBV11-2 and TRBJ2-7, with TRBD2 matching over 8 bases. Germline V gene lookup returns CDR1 SGHAT and CDR2 FQNNGV. Germline trimming cut 5 bases from V and 7 bases from J; bases unmatched to any gene: 28. The CDR3 sequence is 20 residues long.

J is TRBJ2-7 and V is TRBV5-6; D remains unclear. The germline V and J ends were trimmed by 5 bases and 7 bases, with 16 bases remaining between them. CDR1 is SGHDT, CDR2 YYEEEE, per germline. The CDR3 sequence is 13 residues long. As DNA, the CDR3 is TGTGCCAGCAGTCCGACTCTGGGCAGAGAGCAGTACTTC. It encodes CASSPTLGREQYF.

In the case of this clonotype: The CDR3 does not close with the conserved phenylalanine or tryptophan, likely indicating a read error. The rearrangement uses TRBV11-2 and TRBJ2-7; D perhaps matches TRBD2 (6 bases). The germline V gene encodes CDR1 SGHAT and CDR2 FQNNGV. This CDR3 spans 12 amino acids. V was pared by 11 bases and J by 4 bases, with 15 bases between. CDR3 sequence: CAGLAAGYEQYC. DNA for the CDR3: TGTGCCGGCTTAGCGGCTGGGTACGAGCAGTACTGC.

There are many counts of this clonotype. The CDR3 DNA is TGTGCCAGCACCCGGGGCCTAGCGGGAGTGGGTGAGCAGTTCTTC. Translation gives CASTRGLAGVGEQFF. The gene calls are TRBV12-3 or TRBV12-4 and TRBJ2-1, with TRBD2 identical over 10 bases. The CDR3 is 15 residues long. The V gene end was trimmed by 7 bases and the J gene end by 9 bases; junction bases not matched to a gene: 12.

This clonotype appeared a few times. The chain has TRBV28 and TRBJ1-6; D call uncertain. Germline V gene data show CDR1 as MDHEN and CDR2 as SYDVKM. This CDR3 is 15 amino acids long. V lost 2 bases and J 7 bases, leaving 12 bases between the germline ends. The CDR3 spells CASSLLAIWNSPLHF. The CDR3 DNA is TGTGCCAGCAGTTTACTCGCAATCTGGAATTCACCCCTCCACTTT.

V usage is TRBV4-1 and J usage is TRBJ1-1, with unresolved D. Germline CDR1 is MGHRA and CDR2 is YSYEKL. The CDR3 length is 16 residues. V lost 4 bases, J lost 1 base, and 16 bases lay in between. For the CDR3, the DNA is TGCGCCAGCAGCCGATATCGTTACAAGGCGAACACTGAAGCTTTCTTT. Its translation: CASSRYRYKANTEAFF.

Details on this clonotype: One end of the junction varies from germline; a read error may be responsible. V usage is TRBV4-3 and J usage is TRBJ2-1; D gene ambiguous. Germline V lookup: CDR1 LGHNA, CDR2 YSLEER. The CDR3 runs 19 residues. The CDR3: CVSSQKTYTPNRLYNEQFF. The CDR3 DNA reads TGCGTCAGCAGCCAAAAGACCTATACTCCAAACAGACTGTACAATGAGCAGTTCTTC.